This T cell receptor beta chain was retrieved from a study of cytomegalovirus exposure and HLA in healthy donors. About the research overall: Caucasian-associated ancestry cluster membership applied to about four fifths of about 370 genotyped donors.

In germline, CDR1 is SGHDN, CDR2 FVKESK. Trimming removed 0 bases from V and 0 bases from J, with 10 bases in between. The CDR3 covers 16 residues. In the PCR, 60 Vbeta and 13 Jbeta primers were used. Sequenced by immunoSEQ multiplex PCR; TCRdb stores in-frame clones only, minus some. The sample consists of fewer than 150,000 clones, about 77% of them appearing once. As concerns this clone: The antigen remains undetermined.

Notes on the study in general: By a later analysis, the bulk of CMV-associated TCR beta chains appeared HLA-restricted.

Unrecorded immune exposure was likely among donors, who were nominally healthy when sampled. Specimen: PBMCs. This chain joins TRBV14 and TRBJ2-3; D not resolved. The receptor was derived from a man aged 45-65 years in good health and CMV-seronegative. The CDR3 nucleotides are TGTGCCAGCAGCCAAGAACAGCCCTATAGCACAGATACGCAGTATTTT. It encodes CASSQEQPYSTDTQYF.